Listed below are T cell receptor beta chains from one sample, sequenced in a study of blood T cell repertoires in COVID-19. Generated by immunoSEQ multiplex PCR, the TCRdb table keeps only in-frame clones and is missing some. The sample shows roughly 70,000 clones, 73% of them seen only once. Sequenced: peripheral blood. These TCRs come from a man aged 60-69 years with acute or convalescent COVID-19. The CDR3 runs from the conserved cysteine through the conserved F or W. The D gene is left open where the match is weak. Clone sizes are given selectively: once, few, many, or a class where the clone is expanded.

CASSSTGDGNTIYF	TGCGCCAGCAGCTCGACAGGGGATGGAAACACCATATATTTT	.	TRBD1	TRBV5-1	TRBJ1-3
CASSLDGGQRPQHF	TGCGCCAGCAGCTTGGATGGAGGGCAGAGGCCCCAGCATTTT	few	.	TRBV5-1	TRBJ1-5
CASSEGQDNQPQHF	TGCGCCAGCAGCGAGGGACAGGACAATCAGCCCCAGCATTTT	.	TRBD1	TRBV10-1	TRBJ1-5
CASDSGLWGYTF	TGTGCCAGCGATTCAGGGCTTTGGGGCTACACCTTC	many	.	TRBV6-5	TRBJ1-2
CASSGTTMILNTGELFF	TGTGCCAGCAGTGGGACTACCATGATACTTAACACCGGGGAGCTGTTTTTT	.	.	TRBV2	TRBJ2-2
CASSAGTAEGTDTQYF	TGCGCCAGCAGTGCCGGGACAGCAGAAGGCACAGATACGCAGTATTTT	.	TRBD1	TRBV10-1	TRBJ2-3
CATSRDYQDYGYTF	TGTGCCACCAGCAGAGATTATCAGGACTATGGCTACACCTTC	.	.	TRBV15	TRBJ1-2
CASSQNSGPPYEQYF	TGTGCCAGCAGCCAGAATAGCGGCCCACCCTACGAGCAGTACTTC	many	.	TRBV4-2	TRBJ2-7
CASSFGTSEQETQYF	TGTGCCAGCAGCTTCGGGACTAGCGAACAAGAGACCCAGTACTTC	.	TRBD2	TRBV7-2	TRBJ2-5
CASKLTSLNTEAFF	TGTGCCAGCAAGTTGACTAGCCTGAACACTGAAGCTTTCTTT	.	.	TRBV28	TRBJ1-1
CASSLLPGQSLGTSNEQFF	TGTGCCAGCAGCTTACTCCCGGGACAGTCCTTAGGGACAAGCAATGAGCAGTTCTTC	.	TRBD1	TRBV7-2	TRBJ2-1
CASSLSGWGTEAFF	TGCGCCAGCAGCTTGTCGGGGTGGGGCACTGAAGCTTTCTTT	.	.	TRBV5-1	TRBJ1-1
CASKQTDTPRAFF	TGTGCCAGCAAACAAACGGACACCCCTCGAGCTTTCTTT	few	.	TRBV28	TRBJ1-1
CASSRGGSAGELFF	TGTGCCAGCAGTCGGGGGGGCTCGGCCGGGGAGCTGTTTTTT	.	TRBD2	TRBV6-2/TRBV6-3	TRBJ2-2
CASSATVYTEAFF	TGTGCCAGCAGCGCCACGGTTTACACTGAAGCTTTCTTT	.	.	TRBV9	TRBJ1-1
CAISPGTSQETQYF	TGTGCCATCAGCCCCGGGACAAGTCAAGAGACCCAGTACTTC	.	.	TRBV10-3	TRBJ2-5
CASTKGTASSGANVLTF	TGTGCCAGCACCAAGGGGACAGCCTCCTCTGGGGCCAACGTCCTGACTTTC	few	TRBD1	TRBV5-8	TRBJ2-6
CASNRGGETQYF	TGTGCCAGCAATCGAGGGGGCGAGACCCAGTACTTC	.	TRBD1	TRBV6-5	TRBJ2-5
CAISPGVESYEQYF	TGTGCCATCAGCCCAGGGGTAGAATCCTACGAGCAGTACTTC	few	.	TRBV10-3	TRBJ2-7
CASSVLSLAVSQFF	TGTGCCAGCAGCGTATTGTCTTTAGCGGTCTCGCAGTTCTTC	many	.	TRBV7-8	TRBJ2-1
CASSALGGQYF	TGTGCCAGCAGCGCCTTAGGCGGGCAGTACTTC	few	.	TRBV11-1	TRBJ2-7
CASSSRGRLEKLFF	TGTGCCAGCAGCTCCAGGGGGCGTTTGGAAAAACTGTTTTTT	.	TRBD1	TRBV6-5	TRBJ1-4
CASSLSGDYGYTF	TGTGCCAGCAGTTTATCAGGGGACTATGGCTACACCTTC	.	.	TRBV28	TRBJ1-2
CASSPPRDTEAFF	TGTGCCAGCAGTCCCCCTCGGGACACTGAAGCTTTCTTT	.	.	TRBV12-3/TRBV12-4	TRBJ1-1
CASSQESGERNNEQFF	TGCGCCAGCAGCCAAGAATCGGGGGAGAGGAACAATGAGCAGTTCTTC	.	.	TRBV4-1	TRBJ2-1
CASSWGGNQPQHF	TGTGCCAGCAGTTGGGGCGGCAATCAGCCCCAGCATTTT	once	.	TRBV27	TRBJ1-5
CASSVGFGSTYEQYF	TGTGCCAGCAGCGTAGGTTTTGGCAGTACCTACGAGCAGTACTTC	.	.	TRBV9	TRBJ2-7
CASSIEQDNEQFF	TGTGCCAGTAGTATTGAACAAGACAATGAGCAGTTCTTC	.	.	TRBV19	TRBJ2-1
CASSLSRGAEGYTF	TGTGCCAGCAGCCTTTCCAGGGGCGCGGAGGGCTACACCTTC	once	.	TRBV11-1	TRBJ1-2
CASSSDSGTSSYNEQFF	TGTGCCAGCAGCTCGGATAGCGGAACAAGCTCCTACAATGAGCAGTTCTTC	.	.	TRBV5-6	TRBJ2-1
CASSQDSARPEQYF	TGTGCCAGCAGCCAAGACAGCGCTAGACCCGAGCAGTACTTC	once	.	TRBV3-1/TRBV3-2	TRBJ2-7
CASSLGQGNYGYTF	TGTGCCAGCAGTTTGGGACAGGGGAACTATGGCTACACCTTC	once	TRBD1	TRBV27	TRBJ1-2
CASSPPGRLSTDTQYF	TGTGCCAGCAGTCCCCCGGGTAGACTAAGCACAGATACGCAGTATTTT	few	.	TRBV21-1	TRBJ2-3
CASSGSESSYNEQFF	TGTGCCAGCAGCGGGAGCGAGAGCTCCTACAATGAGCAGTTCTTC	.	.	TRBV27	TRBJ2-1
CASSHTRVHCGNTIYF	TGCGCCAGCAGTCATACCAGGGTTCACTGTGGAAACACCATATATTTT	.	.	TRBV23-1	TRBJ1-3
CASSSYRGRCLRNIQYF	TGTGCCAGCAGCAGCTACAGGGGGCGTTGTCTTAGGAACATTCAGTACTTC	once	.	TRBV21-1	TRBJ2-4
CASSLTGLAGMETQYF	TGTGCCAGCAGCTTAACGGGGCTAGCGGGAATGGAGACCCAGTACTTC	many	TRBD2	TRBV7-3	TRBJ2-5
CASSSEKTDIDLEAFF	TGTGCCAGCAGCTCTGAAAAGACAGACATCGACCTAGAAGCTTTCTTT	.	.	TRBV5-6	TRBJ1-1
CASSLHLAGAYEQYF	TGTGCCAGCAGCCTGCACCTAGCGGGCGCCTACGAGCAGTACTTC	.	TRBD2	TRBV14	TRBJ2-7
CASSESGLAGTALGTDTQYF	TGCGCCAGCAGTGAGTCGGGACTAGCGGGGACCGCCTTGGGCACAGATACGCAGTATTTT	.	TRBD2	TRBV10-2	TRBJ2-3
CASSEEEAPLHF	TGTGCCAGCAGTGAGGAAGAGGCACCCCTCCACTTT	many	.	TRBV6-1	TRBJ1-6
CASSAANTGELFF	TGCGCCAGCAGTGCAGCGAACACCGGGGAGCTGTTTTTT	.	.	TRBV10-1	TRBJ2-2
CASSLEVRVLDSGELFF	TGTGCCAGCAGCTTGGAGGTCCGGGTATTAGACTCCGGGGAGCTGTTTTTT	few	.	TRBV7-9	TRBJ2-2
CASSKWTGATSGRRHEQYF	TGTGCCAGCAGCAAATGGACTGGGGCGACTAGCGGGAGACGCCACGAGCAGTACTTC	once	.	TRBV21-1	TRBJ2-7
CASSPASGRTDTQYF	TGCGCCAGCAGCCCGGCCAGCGGTCGCACAGATACGCAGTATTTT	.	.	TRBV5-1	TRBJ2-3